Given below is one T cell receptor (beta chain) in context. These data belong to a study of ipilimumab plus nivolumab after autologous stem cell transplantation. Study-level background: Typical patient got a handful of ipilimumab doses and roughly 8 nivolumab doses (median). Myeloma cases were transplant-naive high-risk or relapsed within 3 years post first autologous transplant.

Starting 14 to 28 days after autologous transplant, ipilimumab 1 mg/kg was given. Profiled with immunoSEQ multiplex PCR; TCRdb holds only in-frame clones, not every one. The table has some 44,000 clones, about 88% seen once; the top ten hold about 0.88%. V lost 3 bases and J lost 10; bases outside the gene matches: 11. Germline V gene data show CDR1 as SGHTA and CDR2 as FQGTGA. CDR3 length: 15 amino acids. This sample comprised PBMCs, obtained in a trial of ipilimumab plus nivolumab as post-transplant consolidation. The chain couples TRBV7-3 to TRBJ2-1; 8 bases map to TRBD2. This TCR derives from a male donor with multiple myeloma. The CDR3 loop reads CASSFNQREFKEQFF. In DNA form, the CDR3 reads TGTGCCAGCAGCTTTAATCAGCGGGAGTTCAAGGAGCAGTTCTTC.